The 27 T cell receptor beta chains reported below all come from one sample, sequenced in a study of blood T cell repertoires in COVID-19. The table came from immunoSEQ multiplex PCR; TCRdb's copy has only in-frame clones and leaves some out. The profile shows roughly 260,000 clones, more than 70% of them singletons. The sequenced material came from peripheral blood. These receptors all stem from a woman aged 45-59 years with acute or convalescent COVID-19.

J is TRBJ1-1 and V is TRBV29-1; tentative D call: TRBD1 (5 bases). V gave up 4 bases and J gave up 6 bases, with 15 bases separating them. The CDR3 loop spans 13 amino acids. The germline CDR1 and CDR2 sequences are SQVTM and ANQGSEA. Written as DNA, the CDR3 is TGCAGCGTTGGGGGACTGCTGGAGGCTGAAGCTTTCTTT. This sequence encodes CSVGGLLEAEAFF.

The chain uses TRBV28 and TRBJ2-7; TRBD2 might be the D (6 bases). This CDR3 contains 14 residues. Germline CDR1 is MDHEN and CDR2 is SYDVKM. The V end was cut by 1 base, the J end by 1 base, with 8 bases between. The CDR3 is CASSLLAGSYEQYF. In nucleotides, the CDR3 is TGTGCCAGCAGTTTATTGGCGGGATCCTACGAGCAGTACTTC.

The chain links TRBV19 to TRBJ1-1; 8 nucleotides match TRBD1. The CDR3 spans 14 residues. Germline V gene sequence: CDR1 LNHDA, CDR2 SQIVND (reference sequence). After removal of 7 bases from V and 4 bases from J, the junction contained 8 bases not matched to a gene. DNA of the CDR3: TGTGCCAGTACCGTGGACAGGGCAGGCACTGAAGCTTTCTTT. As protein: CASTVDRAGTEAFF.

The chain recombines TRBV3-1 (or the pseudogene TRBV3-2) with TRBJ2-7, with D possibly TRBD2 on 6 matching bases. V lost 0 bases and J 3 bases, leaving 12 bases between the germline ends. Germline V gene lookup returns CDR1 LGHDT and CDR2 YNNKEL (reference sequence). The CDR3 is made up of 15 amino acids. CDR3 in DNA: TGTGCCAGCAGCCAAGATAAGCGGGCGTACTACGAGCAGTACTTC. Protein sequence: CASSQDKRAYYEQYF.

V usage is TRBV4-1 and J usage is TRBJ2-1, with a tentative D call TRBD2 (5 bases). In germline, CDR1 is MGHRA, CDR2 YSYEKL. This CDR3 has 16 residues. V lost 1 base and J 5 bases, leaving 15 bases between the germline ends. As DNA, the CDR3 is TGCGCCAGCAGCCAAGGTCGGGCTAGCACCGACAATGAGCAGTTCTTC. As protein: CASSQGRASTDNEQFF.

The gene calls are TRBV28 and TRBJ1-2, with 9 positions matching TRBD1. This CDR3 region has 14 residues. After removal of 6 bases from V and 2 bases from J, the junction contained 4 bases not matched to a gene. Germline-derived CDR1 and CDR2 are MDHEN and SYDVKM. The CDR3 DNA reads TGTGCCAGCAGCGGACAGGGGAGAAACTATGGCTACACCTTC. Its translation: CASSGQGRNYGYTF.

V and J are TRBV7-9 and TRBJ2-6; maybe TRBD1 (6 bases). Germline V gene lookup returns CDR1 SEHNR and CDR2 FQNEAQ (reference sequence). The ends were cut back, 2 bases at V and 0 bases at J, with 11 bases in the middle. CDR3 length equals 17 residues. The CDR3 here is CASSLFRGGSGANVLTF. The CDR3 DNA reads TGTGCCAGCAGCTTATTTAGAGGGGGCTCTGGGGCCAACGTCCTGACTTTC.

The genes are TRBV11-2 and TRBJ1-1, with D unclear. The CDR3 loop spans 15 amino acids. The germline CDR1 and CDR2 sequences are SGHAT and FQNNGV. V shed 4 bases and J shed 1 base, with 13 bases lying between them. The CDR3 region has the DNA TGTGCCAGCAGCTCCTCCCCCTCGGGGAACACTGAAGCTTTCTTT. This gives the protein CASSSSPSGNTEAFF.

This clone was seen a few times. This chain uses TRBV18 with TRBJ1-1; maybe TRBD1 (6 bases). V was trimmed by 3 bases and J by 7 bases, leaving 15 bases between them. CDR3 length equals 14 residues. The V gene's germline CDR1 is KGHSH and CDR2 LQKENI. The CDR3 region has the DNA TGTGCCAGCTCACCTCTTCAGGGGTCGGATGAAGCTTTCTTT. Translating it yields CASSPLQGSDEAFF.

The V gene is TRBV27, the J gene TRBJ2-3; 8 bases are a match to TRBD2. Trimming cost V 4 bases and J 6 bases; bases outside gene matches: 12. The CDR3 spans 16 residues. The germline V gene encodes CDR1 MNHEY and CDR2 SMNVEV (reference sequence). The CDR3 here is CASSSTSVGGGDTQYF. The CDR3 DNA sequence: TGTGCCAGCAGTTCGACTAGCGTTGGGGGCGGGGATACGCAGTATTTT.

This chain connects TRBV5-4 to TRBJ2-2; 10 bases line up with TRBD2. The germline V gene encodes CDR1 SGHNT and CDR2 YYREEE (reference sequence). CDR3 length: 15 residues. The V gene end was trimmed by 4 bases and the J gene end by 3 bases; junction bases not matched to a gene: 3. The DNA for the CDR3 is TGTGCCAGCAGCAGCGGACTAGCGGACACCGGGGAGCTGTTTTTT. This gives the protein CASSSGLADTGELFF.

This chain uses TRBV28 with TRBJ1-2; D is unclear. The CDR3 is 13 amino acids. V shed 4 bases and J shed 4 bases, with 10 bases lying between them. Germline V gene data show CDR1 as MDHEN and CDR2 as SYDVKM. The CDR3 loop is CASSSGRPYGYTF. The CDR3 DNA reads TGTGCCAGCAGTTCAGGCAGGCCCTATGGCTACACCTTC.

The chain uses TRBV30 and TRBJ1-4; the D is unclear. Germline CDR1 and CDR2: GTSNPN and SVGIG (reference sequence). The V end was cut by 5 bases, the J end by 0 bases, with 16 bases between. The CDR3 is made up of 16 amino acids. DNA for the CDR3: TGTGCCTGGTCCCAGGCCAGGTCTGCAACTAATGAAAAACTGTTTTTT. Protein sequence: CAWSQARSATNEKLFF.

The rearrangement uses TRBV5-3 and TRBJ1-5; 7 bases map to TRBD1. TRBV5-3 qualifies as an ORF whose function is uncertain. V lost 2 bases to trimming and J lost 1 base; unmatched junction nucleotides: 3. CDR3 length equals 15 residues. The CDR3 sequence is CARSLGTASNQPQHF. The CDR3 DNA reads as TGTGCCAGAAGCTTAGGGACAGCCAGCAATCAGCCCCAGCATTTT.

This chain joins TRBV6-5 and TRBJ1-1; TRBD1 aligns across 8 bases. The V segment lost 6 bases and the J segment 4 bases; nucleotides outside the gene matches: 10. The CDR3 runs to 15 residues. Germline CDR1 reads MNHEY; CDR2 reads SVGAGI. This chain's CDR3 is CASSHDRGRSTEAFF. The CDR3 bases are TGTGCCAGCAGCCATGACAGGGGACGAAGCACTGAAGCTTTCTTT.

The chain has TRBV19 and TRBJ1-1, with D hard to call. Germline V gene data show CDR1 as LNHDA and CDR2 as SQIVND (reference sequence). The CDR3 sequence is 13 residues long. V was pared by 5 bases and J by 0 bases, with 7 bases between. CDR3: CASSLLMNTEAFF. The CDR3 region has the DNA TGTGCCAGTAGTTTACTGATGAACACTGAAGCTTTCTTT. The full variable domain, in which reference TRBV19 and TRBJ1-1 provide the parts outside the CDR3, is DGGITQSPKYLFRKEGQNVTLSCEQNLNHDAMYWYRQDPGQGLRLIYYSQIVNDFQKGDIAEGYSVSREKKESFPLTVTSAQKNPTAFYLCASSLLMNTEAFFGQGTRLTVV.

The chain links TRBV28 to TRBJ2-7, with TRBD2 matching 10 bases. CDR3 size: 13 residues. Germline V CDR1 and CDR2: MDHEN, SYDVKM. Trimming at V came to 10 bases and at J to 5 bases, leaving 8 bases not matched to a gene. CDR3 sequence: CANGLAAGDEQYF. CDR3 coding DNA: TGTGCCAACGGACTAGCGGCAGGGGACGAGCAGTACTTC.

The chain couples TRBV9 to TRBJ1-2, with D perhaps TRBD1 (6 bases). The germline V gene has CDR1 SGDLS and CDR2 YYNGEE. With 0 bases removed from V and 4 bases from J, the gap between germline ends came to 10 bases. This CDR3 comprises 14 residues. CDR3 amino acids: CASSVDGTPYGYTF. CDR3 DNA sequence: TGTGCCAGCAGCGTAGACGGGACACCCTATGGCTACACCTTC. Supplemented by reference TRBV9 and TRBJ1-2, the full variable domain reads DSGVTQTPKHLITATGQRVTLRCSPRSGDLSVYWYQQSLDQGLQFLIQYYNGEERAKGNILERFSAQQFPDLHSELNLSSLELGDSALYFCASSVDGTPYGYTFGSGTRLTVV.

The chain links TRBV2 to TRBJ2-2; possible D gene TRBD1, 5 bases. Germline values: CDR1 SNHLY, CDR2 FYNNEI. The V gene lost 6 bases and the J gene lost 6 bases, with 11 bases spanning the gap. The length of the CDR3 is 13 residues. CDR3 protein: CASRALGPGELFF. For the CDR3, the DNA is TGTGCCAGCAGGGCCCTGGGGCCCGGGGAGCTGTTTTTT.

The J gene is TRBJ1-1, the V gene TRBV9; no firm D call. V lost 4 bases to trimming and J lost 4 bases, with 8 bases between them. CDR3 length equals 12 residues. The V gene's germline CDR1 is SGDLS and CDR2 YYNGEE. The CDR3 sequence is CASSRGGTEAFF. Here the CDR3 DNA reads TGTGCCAGCAGCCGAGGAGGCACTGAAGCTTTCTTT.

V gene TRBV28 combines with J gene TRBJ2-7; TRBD2 aligns across 8 bases. The CDR3 extends over 14 amino acids. V was pared by 7 bases and J by 0 bases, with 5 bases of the junction left unmatched. Germline V lookup: CDR1 MDHEN, CDR2 SYDVKM. The CDR3 loop reads CASTIAGSSYEQYF. The CDR3 DNA is TGTGCCAGCACCATAGCGGGGAGCTCCTACGAGCAGTACTTC.

The CDR3 nucleotides read TGTGCCAGCAGCCGTTCTGCAGCTAATGAAAAACTGTTTTTT. Translating it yields CASSRSAANEKLFF. The V and J genes are TRBV6-5 and TRBJ1-4; D is undetermined. From germline, CDR1 is MNHEY and CDR2 SVGAGI. This CDR3 spans 14 amino acids. Trimming cost V 6 bases and J 3 bases, with 11 bases left between them.

V gene TRBV7-9 combines with J gene TRBJ1-4; a weak D match, TRBD1 (5 bases). The CDR3 totals 15 residues. Germline V lookup: CDR1 SEHNR, CDR2 FQNEAQ (reference sequence). Trimming shortened V by 1 base and J by 0 bases, and 6 bases separated the two germline ends. DNA of the CDR3: TGTGCCAGCAGCTTAGGACAGACAACTAATGAAAAACTGTTTTTT. Its translation is CASSLGQTTNEKLFF.

The rearrangement joins TRBV5-1 to TRBJ1-5; possible D gene TRBD1, 5 bases. With 4 bases removed from V and 2 bases from J, the gap between germline ends came to 13 bases. Per the germline V gene, CDR1 is SGHRS and CDR2 is YFSETQ. The CDR3 contains 15 residues. The CDR3 is CASSTGGQGNQPQHF. CDR3 nucleotide sequence: TGCGCCAGCAGCACGGGGGGTCAGGGCAATCAGCCCCAGCATTTT. The variable domain in full, completed from reference TRBV5-1 and TRBJ1-5, reads KAGVTQTPRYLIKTRGQQVTLSCSPISGHRSVSWYQQTPGQGLQFLFEYFSETQRNKGNFPGRFSGRQFSNSRSEMNVSTLELGDSALYLCASSTGGQGNQPQHFGDGTRLSIL.

The sample holds one count of this clone. The chain uses TRBV6-6 and TRBJ2-1; TRBD2 matches at 10 bases. The length of the CDR3 is 15 residues. The junction had 12 bases not matched to a gene; V was cut back by 8 bases and J by 8 bases. Looked up from germline, CDR1 is MNHNY and CDR2 is SVGAGI (reference sequence). The CDR3 nucleotides read TGTGCCAGCCTACGCGAACTAGCGGGAACGGATGAGCAGTTCTTC. Translated: CASLRELAGTDEQFF.

The chain combines TRBV15 with TRBJ2-1; D call uncertain. V lost 0 bases and J 0 bases, leaving 9 bases between the germline ends. CDR3 length: 16 amino acids. Germline V gene lookup returns CDR1 LNHNV and CDR2 YYDKDF (reference sequence). As DNA, the CDR3 is TGTGCCACCAGCAGAGATCTGGCGGCCTCCTACAATGAGCAGTTCTTC. This gives the protein CATSRDLAASYNEQFF. Using reference TRBV15 and TRBJ2-1 for the parts outside the CDR3, the full variable domain is DAMVIQNPRYQVTQFGKPVTLSCSQTLNHNVMYWYQQKSSQAPKLLFHYYDKDFNNEADTPDNFQSRRPNTSFCFLDIRSPGLGDTAMYLCATSRDLAASYNEQFFGPGTRLTVL.

The gene calls are TRBV5-4 and TRBJ1-4; 7 bases are shared with TRBD1. Germline values: CDR1 SGHNT, CDR2 YYREEE (reference sequence). The CDR3 is made up of 15 amino acids. V shed 5 bases and J 5 bases; nucleotides not matched to a gene: 9. DNA of the CDR3: TGTGCCAGCAGTGAACGGACAGGACAAAATGAAAAACTGTTTTTT. Residues: CASSERTGQNEKLFF.